These 29 T cell receptor beta chains were sequenced from one sample in a study of long-term antiretroviral therapy in people with HIV. It was version v3.0 of the immunoSEQ assay that was run at survey level. This table comes from immunoSEQ multiplex PCR, and its TCRdb copy is limited to in-frame clones, with some not included. Of more than 35,000 clones listed, about 96% are singletons. The source material was unsorted PBMCs, sampled 3.7 years after starting antiretroviral therapy. Every receptor here comes from a woman in her forties or fifties with HIV.

The CDR3 protein is CASSPTGRYNEQFF. For the CDR3, the DNA is TGTGCCAGCAGCCCTACCGGCCGGTACAATGAGCAGTTCTTC. The chain links TRBV11-3 to TRBJ2-1; D not certain. The germline gives CDR1 SGHNT, CDR2 YENEEA. The CDR3 spans 14 residues. Trimming left V 5 bases short and J 4 bases short, with 12 bases between.

The V call is TRBV5-5, the J call TRBJ1-1; possibly TRBD1 for D (5 bases). This CDR3 is built from 12 residues. Germline-derived CDR1 and CDR2 are SGHKS and YYEKEE (reference sequence). V was clipped by 7 bases and J by 9 bases, with 16 bases between them. The CDR3 is CASLTGDRKAFF. CDR3 bases: TGTGCCAGCTTAACGGGGGACCGAAAAGCTTTCTTT.

V and J are TRBV10-3 and TRBJ2-5; 7 nucleotides match TRBD1. The J call may be incorrect, as the DNA end agrees better with TRBJ2-7. The V gene's germline CDR1 is ENHRY and CDR2 SYGVKD. This CDR3 contains 14 residues. In nucleotides, the CDR3 is TGTGCCATCAGTGGGGGACAGAGATCCTACGAGCAGTACTTC. Translating gives CAISGGQRSYEQYF.

This chain links TRBV6-4 with TRBJ1-1, with 8 bases aligning to TRBD1. The CDR3 length is 14 residues. V was clipped by 5 bases and J by 5 bases; unmatched bases: 7. CDR1 and CDR2 (germline): MRHNA, SNTAGT. DNA for the CDR3: TGTGCCAGCAGTAAGACAGGGGAGGGAACTGAAGCTTTCTTT. Translated, it gives CASSKTGEGTEAFF.

The chain links TRBV11-1 to TRBJ2-1; no clear D. Trimming removed 2 bases from V and 9 bases from J, with 5 bases in between. Germline CDR1 SGHAT, CDR2 FQDESV (reference sequence). The CDR3 length is 11 residues. CDR3 loop: CASSLSSEQFF. The CDR3 DNA sequence: TGTGCCAGCAGCTTAAGTAGTGAGCAGTTCTTC.

V gene TRBV6-6 combines with J gene TRBJ2-2; 9 positions agree with TRBD1. This CDR3 contains 15 residues. J was trimmed by 5 bases and V by 5 bases; bases with no gene match: 6. Germline V lookup: CDR1 MNHNY, CDR2 SVGAGI (reference sequence). The CDR3 here is CASSMYRGPTGELFF. The CDR3 region has the DNA TGTGCCAGCAGTATGTACAGGGGGCCAACCGGGGAGCTGTTTTTT.

The chain joins TRBV6-1 to TRBJ1-2, with D uncertain. The germline gives CDR1 MNHNS, CDR2 SASEGT. The CDR3 length is 12 residues. With 3 bases removed from V and 3 bases from J, the gap between germline ends came to 5 bases. The CDR3 region is CASSDRDYGYTF. The CDR3 coding sequence is TGTGCCAGCAGTGACCGGGACTATGGCTACACCTTC.

This chain links TRBV21-1 with TRBJ1-4. TRBV21-1 is a known pseudogene. This CDR3 has 13 residues. Here the CDR3 DNA reads TGTGCCAGCAGCCCTCCAACTAATGAAAAACTGTTTTTT. Its translation is CASSPPTNEKLFF.

J is TRBJ2-3 and V is TRBV5-6; 8 nucleotides align to TRBD2. Germline V CDR1 and CDR2: SGHDT, YYEEEE. V shed 2 bases and J 5 bases; nucleotides not matched to a gene: 1. There are 13 residues in the CDR3. CDR3 loop: CASSFGGVDTQYF. The CDR3 region has the DNA TGTGCCAGCAGCTTCGGGGGGGTAGATACGCAGTATTTT. The full variable domain, in which reference TRBV5-6 and TRBJ2-3 provide the parts outside the CDR3, is DAGVTQSPTHLIKTRGQQVTLRCSPKSGHDTVSWYQQALGQGPQFIFQYYEEEERQRGNFPDRFSGHQFPNYSSELNVNALLLGDSALYLCASSFGGVDTQYFGPGTRLTVL.

A single count supports this clone. The chain couples TRBV5-5 to TRBJ2-3, with TRBD1 matching over 8 bases. Trimming at V came to 4 bases and at J to 2 bases, leaving 3 bases not matched to a gene. This CDR3 contains 14 residues. Germline V gives CDR1 SGHKS, CDR2 YYEKEE (reference sequence). The DNA for the CDR3 is TGTGCCAGCAGCGCGACAGGGGTCACAGATACGCAGTATTTT. Translated: CASSATGVTDTQYF.

This clone was counted a few times. The CDR3 DNA reads TGCGCCAGCAGCCCGACAGGGAACTATGGCTACACCTTC. This gives the protein CASSPTGNYGYTF. The chain uses TRBV5-1 and TRBJ1-2, with 7 bases fitting TRBD1. V was clipped by 4 bases and J by 2 bases; unmatched bases: 2. In germline, CDR1 is SGHRS, CDR2 YFSETQ. The CDR3 is 13 residues long.

V usage is TRBV7-9 and J usage is TRBJ2-3; D unresolved. The CDR3 sequence is 15 residues long. Germline-derived CDR1 and CDR2 are SEHNR and FQNEAQ (reference sequence). V was pared by 2 bases and J by 6 bases, with 15 bases between. This CDR3 reads CASSLSAGEGDTQYF. In DNA, the CDR3 is TGTGCCAGCAGCTTATCCGCAGGAGAAGGGGATACGCAGTATTTT.

The gene calls are TRBV10-3 and TRBJ2-3; 9 bases match TRBD2. The trim removed 5 bases at V and 3 bases at J, leaving 6 bases unmatched. The length of the CDR3 is 15 residues. Germline CDR1 reads ENHRY; CDR2 reads SYGVKD. The CDR3 region has the DNA TGTGCCATCAGTCGTCTGACTAGCGGAACAGATACGCAGTATTTT. It codes for CAISRLTSGTDTQYF.

The rearrangement links TRBV6-1 to TRBJ1-1, with D hard to call. The CDR3 runs to 13 residues. The V gene's germline CDR1 is MNHNS and CDR2 SASEGT. V was clipped by 6 bases and J by 3 bases, with 11 bases between them. CDR3 DNA sequence: TGTGCCAGCAGCCCCTCTGGGGACACTGAAGCTTTCTTT. This codes for CASSPSGDTEAFF.

DNA for the CDR3: TGTGCCACCCGACAGGGGATAAATGAGCAGTTCTTC. The encoded protein is CATRQGINEQFF. This rearrangement joins TRBV27 to TRBJ2-1, with 8 bases identical to TRBD1. The V and J ends lost 10 bases and 7 bases, in that order; junction bases with no gene match: 6. The V gene's germline CDR1 is MNHEY and CDR2 SMNVEV (reference sequence). CDR3 length: 12 amino acids.

CDR3 bases: TGTGCCAGCAGCTTTGGCAGCCAAGAGACCCAGTACTTC. It yields the protein CASSFGSQETQYF. The rearrangement links TRBV11-2 to TRBJ2-5; unclear D gene. CDR1 is SGHAT and CDR2 is FQNNGV in the germline V gene. CDR3 size: 13 residues. V dropped 3 bases and J dropped 1 base, with 6 bases sitting between them.

The CDR3 region has the DNA TGTGCCAGCAGAAGGACAGGTCCCTACGAGCAGTACTTC. This codes for CASRRTGPYEQYF. The chain links TRBV27 to TRBJ2-7, with 7 positions matching TRBD1. Looked up from germline, CDR1 is MNHEY and CDR2 is SMNVEV (reference sequence). V lost 6 bases to trimming and J lost 2 bases; unmatched junction nucleotides: 4. CDR3 length equals 13 residues.

The J gene is TRBJ2-2, the V gene TRBV15; no definite D call. There are 14 residues in the CDR3. Germline V CDR1 and CDR2: LNHNV, YYDKDF (reference sequence). Deletions cut 8 bases from V and 12 bases from J, with 22 bases between. The DNA for the CDR3 is TGTGCCACCGGAGACAAACTTGGTTCTGTTAAGCTGTTTTTT. Protein sequence: CATGDKLGSVKLFF. Filled out from reference TRBV15 and TRBJ2-2, the complete variable domain reads DAMVIQNPRYQVTQFGKPVTLSCSQTLNHNVMYWYQQKSSQAPKLLFHYYDKDFNNEADTPDNFQSRRPNTSFCFLDIRSPGLGDTAMYLCATGDKLGSVKLFFGEGSRLTVL.

The chain uses TRBV5-4 and TRBJ2-5; unclear D gene. CDR1 is SGHNT and CDR2 is YYREEE in the germline V gene (reference sequence). The CDR3 runs to 15 residues. V shed 4 bases and J shed 0 bases, with 13 bases lying between them. The CDR3 DNA is TGTGCCAGCAGCGCTAGTTACGGCAACCAAGAGACCCAGTACTTC. This codes for CASSASYGNQETQYF.

DNA for the CDR3: TGTGCCAGCAGCGCCACGACACGGAACACCGGGGAGCTGTTTTTT. Encoded protein: CASSATTRNTGELFF. The rearrangement joins TRBV7-9 to TRBJ2-2; no clear D gene. Between the trimmed V and J ends, which lost 5 bases and 1 base, there was a span of 11 bases. Germline CDR1 reads SEHNR; CDR2 reads FQNEAQ (reference sequence). CDR3 length: 15 amino acids.

The rearrangement joins TRBV6-5 to TRBJ2-3, with D perhaps matching TRBD2 (6 bases). CDR3 length: 15 residues. Trimming shortened V by 6 bases and J by 1 base, and 14 bases separated the two germline ends. CDR1 and CDR2 (germline): MNHEY, SVGAGI. The CDR3 here is CASRDPGGGTDTQYF. The CDR3 DNA is TGTGCCAGCAGGGACCCCGGGGGAGGCACAGATACGCAGTATTTT.

The V gene is TRBV4-3, the J gene TRBJ1-1; D perhaps matches TRBD1 (6 bases). Trimming left V 0 bases short and J 3 bases short, with 11 bases between. The CDR3 totals 15 residues. CDR1 is LGHNA, CDR2 YSLEER, per germline. The CDR3 DNA sequence: TGCGCCAGCAGCCAAGATCCAAACAGGGACACTGAAGCTTTCTTT. The encoded protein is CASSQDPNRDTEAFF.

The rearrangement joins TRBV30 to TRBJ1-2; D gene ambiguous. CDR1 GTSNPN and CDR2 SVGIG come from the germline V gene (reference sequence). The CDR3 length is 11 residues. V lost 2 bases to trimming and J lost 5 bases, with 6 bases between them. For the CDR3, the DNA is TGTGCCTGGAGTATAGAGTATGGCTACACCTTC. Its protein product is CAWSIEYGYTF.

The rearrangement links TRBV19 to TRBJ2-3, with 8 bases fitting TRBD2. V lost 5 bases, J lost 3 bases, and 10 bases stayed unmatched. Germline CDR1 LNHDA, CDR2 SQIVND (reference sequence). CDR3 length equals 16 residues. In nucleotides, the CDR3 is TGTGCCAGTAGTCGGGGCGGGGGGCGACAGACAGATACGCAGTATTTT. Its protein is CASSRGGGRQTDTQYF.

The CDR3 reads CASSQSRPLSGNTIYF. In DNA form, the CDR3 reads TGTGCCAGCAGCCAATCCCGTCCGCTCTCTGGAAACACCATATATTTT. The V and J genes are TRBV7-6 and TRBJ1-3; D is undetermined. CDR1 and CDR2 from the germline V gene are SGHVS and FNYEAQ. Deletions cut 5 bases from V and 0 bases from J, with 14 bases between. The CDR3 length is 16 residues.

In its sample, this clone was seen once. The chain couples TRBV9 to TRBJ1-3; D is unresolved. Germline V gene data show CDR1 as SGDLS and CDR2 as YYNGEE. V was pared by 0 bases and J by 3 bases, with 10 bases between. The CDR3 has 15 amino acids. The DNA for the CDR3 is TGTGCCAGCAGCGTAGAGGACTACATTGGAAACACCATATATTTT. Residues: CASSVEDYIGNTIYF.

This chain uses TRBV14 with TRBJ1-4; no definite D call. The germline V gene encodes CDR1 SGHDN and CDR2 FVKESK. The CDR3 is 13 residues long. V was trimmed by 4 bases and J by 8 bases, leaving 11 bases between them. DNA of the CDR3: TGTGCCAGCAGCCTGGGTCGTTCGGAAAAACTGTTTTTT. Translation: CASSLGRSEKLFF.

The chain links TRBV6-1 to TRBJ2-5, with 8 bases that match TRBD1. V shed 4 bases and J 3 bases; nucleotides not matched to a gene: 1. CDR1 and CDR2 (germline): MNHNS, SASEGT. This CDR3 is 13 amino acids long. The CDR3 coding sequence is TGTGCCAGCAGTGTGGGACAGGAAGAGACCCAGTACTTC. It codes for CASSVGQEETQYF.

This chain connects TRBV11-2 to TRBJ2-2, with no clear D. This CDR3 spans 15 amino acids. Germline lookup yields CDR1 SGHAT and CDR2 FQNNGV. Deletions cut 3 bases from V and 6 bases from J, with 14 bases between. CDR3: CASSLRRLSAGELFF. DNA of the CDR3: TGTGCCAGCAGCTTGCGTAGGTTATCGGCCGGGGAGCTGTTTTTT. The full variable domain, in which reference TRBV11-2 and TRBJ2-2 provide the parts outside the CDR3, is EAGVAQSPRYKIIEKRQSVAFWCNPISGHATLYWYQQILGQGPKLLIQFQNNGVVDDSQLPKDRFSAERLKGVDSTLKIQPAKLEDSAVYLCASSLRRLSAGELFFGEGSRLTVL.